This is a list of T cell receptor beta chains from one sample in a study of T cells after yellow fever vaccination. TCRdb reanalysed the 5' RACE reads using MiXCR and keeps one entry per CDR3 protein. Of 35,000 to 55,000 distinct CDR3 sequences detected, 6.8% appear once; the ten largest clones hold over 12%. Sample: CD8+ T cells not binding an NS4B(214-222) dextramer, sorted from PBMCs, taken 45 days after the yellow fever booster vaccination. The receptors stem from a man aged 30-40 years who received the YFV17D yellow fever vaccine. The CDR3 runs from the conserved cysteine through the conserved F or W. The order of the fields is V gene, CDR3 protein.

TRBV20-1,CFAPSQGYSYNEQFF
TRBV2,CASSEEREGWNEQFF
TRBV7-9,CASSLGLGDYEQYF
TRBV12-5,CASGSSLGRGLASYNEQFF
TRBV20-1,CSANPGLAVSSYNEQFF
TRBV3-1,CASSLSWDEQYF
TRBV6-6,CASTGTRGDTQYF
TRBV11-2,CASSSSGTPNHEQYF
TRBV20-1,CSARLAGGPYEQFF
TRBV6-5,CASSSGTSHYF
TRBV7-2,CASSLRGLHTEQYF
TRBV6-2/TRBV6-3,CASSYRTAPEFF
TRBV12-3/TRBV12-4,CASSEGTGVYEQYF
TRBV6-5,CASSPTVFQETQYF
TRBV29-1,CSVEEGVWQGTGELFF
TRBV7-9,CASSSTSGSFDEQFF
TRBV29-1,CSVESLAGIDTQYF
TRBV7-2,CASSLGHWAMYQETQYF
TRBV19,CASSISTAETQYF
TRBV20-1,CSASGGNTGELFF
TRBV29-1,CSAGVGLAANEQFF
TRBV9,CASSVRPVSGETQYF
TRBV20-1,CSAGAGTSDYEQYF
TRBV20-1,CSARGYAAVRLAGNNEQFF
TRBV12-3/TRBV12-4,CAFSPRAGLAEIYNEQFF
TRBV5-1,CASSAWDASYGYTF
TRBV7-2,CASSLAAVSGTATDTQYF